What follows are 2 T cell receptor beta chains derived from one specimen sequenced in a study of cytomegalovirus exposure and HLA in healthy donors. The study ran its PCR with 60 Vbeta and 13 Jbeta primers. Profiling relied on immunoSEQ multiplex PCR, and the TCRdb table lists in-frame clones only, not all of them. The data show tens of thousands of clones, roughly four fifths seen once. The sample taken for sequencing was PBMCs. These receptors all come from a man aged 30 to 39 in good health and CMV-seropositive.

This clone was counted a single time. The gene calls are TRBV7-2 and TRBJ1-5; 8 bases map to TRBD1. The CDR3 length is 16 residues. Germline V gene data show CDR1 as SGHTA and CDR2 as FQGNSA. The J segment lost 3 bases and the V segment lost 3 bases, leaving 7 bases of the junction unmatched. The CDR3 protein is CASSFLGQGSNQPQHF. DNA for the CDR3: TGTGCCAGCAGCTTCCTAGGACAGGGTTCCAATCAGCCCCAGCATTTT. Full variable domain (missing parts from reference TRBV7-2 and TRBJ1-5): GAGVSQSPSNKVTEKGKDVELRCDPISGHTALYWYRQSLGQGLEFLIYFQGNSAPDKSGLPSDRFSAERTGGSVSTLTIQRTQQEDSAVYLCASSFLGQGSNQPQHFGDGTRLSIL.

The chain recombines TRBV6-1 with TRBJ2-7; possibly TRBD1 for D (5 bases). The CDR3 runs 13 residues. Germline loops: CDR1 MNHNS, CDR2 SASEGT. V lost 3 bases to trimming and J lost 2 bases, with 8 bases between them. The DNA for the CDR3 is TGTGCCAGCAGTGAGCAGGGCACCTACGAGCAGTACTTC. Protein product: CASSEQGTYEQYF.